This is a list of T cell receptor beta chains from one sample in a study of blood T cell repertoires in COVID-19. Sequencing used immunoSEQ multiplex PCR; TCRdb keeps in-frame clones, though not all of them. The data contain over 110,000 clones, roughly 88% of them singletons. The sample taken for sequencing was peripheral blood. These receptor sequences come from a human donor in a cohort sampled during active COVID-19. CDR3s include the opening cysteine and the closing phenylalanine or tryptophan. Each record gives: J gene, clone size, V gene, D gene, CDR3 length, CDR3 protein, CDR3 DNA. A D gene is named only where the DNA matches it firmly. Expanded clones are given a class, and other clones once, few, many or no size at all.

J gene: TRBJ2-5; clone size: NA; V gene: TRBV12-3/TRBV12-4; D gene: NA; CDR3 length: 13; CDR3 protein: CASRLQGWETQYF; CDR3 DNA: TGTGCCAGCAGGTTACAGGGATGGGAGACCCAGTACTTC
J gene: TRBJ2-7; clone size: NA; V gene: TRBV20-1; D gene: NA; CDR3 length: 13; CDR3 protein: CSASLLERYEQYF; CDR3 DNA: TGCAGTGCTAGTTTACTAGAACGCTACGAGCAGTACTTC
J gene: TRBJ2-1; clone size: NA; V gene: TRBV6-6; D gene: NA; CDR3 length: 13; CDR3 protein: CASSYWGDNEQFF; CDR3 DNA: TGTGCCAGCAGTTATTGGGGGGACAATGAGCAGTTCTTC
J gene: TRBJ1-2; clone size: NA; V gene: TRBV6-5; D gene: TRBD1; CDR3 length: 13; CDR3 protein: CASAADREGGYTF; CDR3 DNA: TGTGCCTCCGCCGCGGACAGGGAAGGTGGCTACACCTTC
J gene: TRBJ1-4; clone size: NA; V gene: TRBV14; D gene: TRBD1; CDR3 length: 15; CDR3 protein: CASSRYRGGNEKLFF; CDR3 DNA: TGTGCCAGCAGCCGGTACAGGGGCGGGAATGAAAAACTGTTTTTT
J gene: TRBJ1-1; clone size: few; V gene: TRBV30; D gene: TRBD1; CDR3 length: 13; CDR3 protein: CAWDRGMNTEAFF; CDR3 DNA: TGTGCCTGGGACAGGGGCATGAACACTGAAGCTTTCTTT
J gene: TRBJ2-3; clone size: once; V gene: TRBV7-8; D gene: TRBD2; CDR3 length: 20; CDR3 protein: CASSLAVLAGFLSSTDTQYF; CDR3 DNA: TGTGCCAGCAGCTTAGCCGTTCTAGCGGGTTTTCTGTCTAGCACAGATACGCAGTATTTT
J gene: TRBJ1-6; clone size: NA; V gene: TRBV5-4; D gene: TRBD1; CDR3 length: 16; CDR3 protein: CASSLGIGGGNSPLHF; CDR3 DNA: TGTGCCAGCAGCTTGGGAATAGGGGGCGGGAATTCACCCCTCCACTTT
J gene: TRBJ1-2; clone size: NA; V gene: TRBV9; D gene: NA; CDR3 length: 14; CDR3 protein: CASSRGGFQDGYTF; CDR3 DNA: TGTGCCAGCAGCAGGGGGGGTTTTCAGGATGGCTACACCTTC
J gene: TRBJ2-5; clone size: NA; V gene: TRBV12-3/TRBV12-4; D gene: TRBD2; CDR3 length: 13; CDR3 protein: CASTSGERGTQYF; CDR3 DNA: TGTGCCAGCACCTCCGGAGAGCGGGGGACCCAGTACTTC
J gene: TRBJ1-5; clone size: few; V gene: TRBV19; D gene: NA; CDR3 length: 15; CDR3 protein: CASSIDGGKHQPQHF; CDR3 DNA: TGTGCCAGTAGTATAGACGGGGGGAAGCATCAGCCCCAGCATTTT
J gene: TRBJ2-1; clone size: once; V gene: TRBV2; D gene: TRBD2; CDR3 length: 12; CDR3 protein: CASSERGGEQFF; CDR3 DNA: TGTGCCAGCAGTGAACGGGGGGGTGAGCAGTTCTTC
J gene: TRBJ2-5; clone size: NA; V gene: TRBV3-1/TRBV3-2; D gene: TRBD1; CDR3 length: 16; CDR3 protein: CASSHHGTGDQETQYF; CDR3 DNA: TGTGCCAGCAGCCATCACGGGACAGGGGACCAAGAGACCCAGTACTTC
J gene: TRBJ1-4; clone size: NA; V gene: TRBV4-1; D gene: TRBD1; CDR3 length: 15; CDR3 protein: CASSQTGTGNEKLFF; CDR3 DNA: TGCGCCAGCAGCCAGACCGGGACAGGGAATGAAAAACTGTTTTTT
J gene: TRBJ2-7; clone size: NA; V gene: TRBV13; D gene: TRBD2; CDR3 length: 13; CDR3 protein: CASSLGRGAEQYF; CDR3 DNA: TGTGCCAGCAGCCTGGGGCGGGGGGCCGAGCAGTACTTC
J gene: TRBJ1-6; clone size: NA; V gene: TRBV6-8; D gene: NA; CDR3 length: 14; CDR3 protein: CASTRGLHNSPLHF; CDR3 DNA: TGTGCCAGCACCAGGGGCTTGCATAATTCACCCCTCCACTTT
J gene: TRBJ2-7; clone size: NA; V gene: TRBV18; D gene: NA; CDR3 length: 13; CDR3 protein: CASSPTDTYEQYF; CDR3 DNA: TGTGCCAGCTCACCGACAGATACCTACGAGCAGTACTTC
J gene: TRBJ2-7; clone size: NA; V gene: TRBV4-1; D gene: TRBD2; CDR3 length: 16; CDR3 protein: CASSHPGTSVAYEQYF; CDR3 DNA: TGCGCCAGCAGCCACCCCGGGACTAGCGTCGCCTACGAGCAGTACTTC
J gene: TRBJ2-5; clone size: NA; V gene: TRBV3-1/TRBV3-2; D gene: TRBD1; CDR3 length: 15; CDR3 protein: CASSQRTGTRETQYF; CDR3 DNA: TGTGCCAGCAGCCAGCGGACAGGGACGAGAGAGACCCAGTACTTC
J gene: TRBJ1-2; clone size: NA; V gene: TRBV2; D gene: TRBD1; CDR3 length: 17; CDR3 protein: CASSASLFRGRRYGYTF; CDR3 DNA: TGTGCCAGCAGCGCTTCACTTTTCAGGGGGCGTAGGTATGGCTACACCTTC
J gene: TRBJ2-1; clone size: NA; V gene: TRBV12-5; D gene: TRBD2; CDR3 length: 17; CDR3 protein: CASAPPQRGGLYNEQFF; CDR3 DNA: TGTGCTAGTGCCCCTCCGCAACGGGGGGGCCTCTACAATGAGCAGTTCTTC
J gene: TRBJ1-3; clone size: NA; V gene: TRBV9; D gene: TRBD1; CDR3 length: 19; CDR3 protein: CASSVGRRDRGPSGNTIYF; CDR3 DNA: TGTGCCAGCAGCGTAGGGAGGCGGGACAGAGGCCCCTCTGGAAACACCATATATTTT
J gene: TRBJ2-7; clone size: NA; V gene: TRBV7-9; D gene: NA; CDR3 length: 14; CDR3 protein: CASSLGTTTYEQYF; CDR3 DNA: TGTGCCAGCAGCTTAGGAACTACTACCTACGAGCAGTACTTC
J gene: TRBJ2-2; clone size: NA; V gene: TRBV24-1; D gene: NA; CDR3 length: 14; CDR3 protein: CATSDDKFTGELFF; CDR3 DNA: TGTGCCACCAGTGATGACAAGTTCACCGGGGAGCTGTTTTTT
J gene: TRBJ2-7; clone size: NA; V gene: TRBV29-1; D gene: NA; CDR3 length: 15; CDR3 protein: CSVARLGDPSYEQYF; CDR3 DNA: TGCAGCGTCGCCCGATTGGGCGACCCCTCCTACGAGCAGTACTTC
J gene: TRBJ2-7; clone size: once; V gene: TRBV5-6; D gene: TRBD1; CDR3 length: 15; CDR3 protein: CASSPYGQVSYEQYF; CDR3 DNA: TGTGCCAGCAGCCCCTACGGACAGGTCTCCTACGAGCAGTACTTC
J gene: TRBJ2-5; clone size: NA; V gene: TRBV4-3; D gene: TRBD1; CDR3 length: 15; CDR3 protein: CASSPRDRSSETQYF; CDR3 DNA: TGCGCCAGCAGCCCCCGGGACAGGTCCTCGGAGACCCAGTACTTC
J gene: TRBJ1-2; clone size: few; V gene: TRBV7-9; D gene: NA; CDR3 length: 13; CDR3 protein: CASTRTVSLGYTF; CDR3 DNA: TGTGCCAGCACCCGGACAGTCAGCTTGGGCTACACCTTC
J gene: TRBJ1-3; clone size: NA; V gene: TRBV2; D gene: NA; CDR3 length: 16; CDR3 protein: CASSYTTGDSGNTIYF; CDR3 DNA: TGTGCCAGCAGTTACACGACAGGAGACTCTGGAAACACCATATATTTT
J gene: TRBJ2-7; clone size: NA; V gene: TRBV5-1; D gene: TRBD1; CDR3 length: 15; CDR3 protein: CASSLEQGASYEQYF; CDR3 DNA: TGCGCCAGCAGCTTGGAACAGGGGGCGTCTTACGAGCAGTACTTC
J gene: TRBJ1-5; clone size: NA; V gene: TRBV12-3/TRBV12-4; D gene: NA; CDR3 length: 13; CDR3 protein: CASSRGRYQPQHF; CDR3 DNA: TGTGCCAGCAGCAGGGGCCGGTATCAGCCCCAGCATTTT
J gene: TRBJ1-4; clone size: NA; V gene: TRBV30; D gene: NA; CDR3 length: 14; CDR3 protein: CAWTPTEGREKLFF; CDR3 DNA: TGTGCCTGGACTCCGACGGAGGGACGGGAAAAACTGTTTTTT
J gene: TRBJ1-6; clone size: NA; V gene: TRBV9; D gene: NA; CDR3 length: 16; CDR3 protein: CASSVDESSYNSPLHF; CDR3 DNA: TGTGCCAGCAGCGTAGACGAGAGCTCCTATAATTCACCCCTCCACTTT
J gene: TRBJ1-1; clone size: few; V gene: TRBV6-5; D gene: NA; CDR3 length: 14; CDR3 protein: CASSYSPMNTEAFF; CDR3 DNA: TGTGCCAGCAGTTACTCCCCAATGAACACTGAAGCTTTCTTT
J gene: TRBJ2-3; clone size: NA; V gene: TRBV5-1; D gene: TRBD2; CDR3 length: 14; CDR3 protein: CASSPTSGGDTQYF; CDR3 DNA: TGCGCCAGCAGCCCGACTAGCGGGGGGGATACGCAGTATTTT
J gene: TRBJ2-1; clone size: NA; V gene: TRBV10-2; D gene: NA; CDR3 length: 15; CDR3 protein: CASSGGGSSYNEQFF; CDR3 DNA: TGCGCCAGCAGTGGAGGAGGCAGCTCCTACAATGAGCAGTTCTTC
J gene: TRBJ2-1; clone size: NA; V gene: TRBV7-3; D gene: NA; CDR3 length: 16; CDR3 protein: CASSARQDSSYNEQFF; CDR3 DNA: TGTGCCAGCAGCGCTAGACAGGACAGTTCCTACAATGAGCAGTTCTTC
J gene: TRBJ1-6; clone size: few; V gene: TRBV3-1/TRBV3-2; D gene: TRBD1; CDR3 length: 15; CDR3 protein: CASSPDRGLGSPLHF; CDR3 DNA: TGTGCCAGCAGCCCGGACAGGGGGCTGGGATCACCCCTCCACTTT
J gene: TRBJ1-1; clone size: NA; V gene: TRBV6-5; D gene: NA; CDR3 length: 15; CDR3 protein: CASSYSLQLNTEAFF; CDR3 DNA: TGTGCCAGCAGTTACTCGCTACAGCTGAACACTGAAGCTTTCTTT
J gene: TRBJ2-1; clone size: NA; V gene: TRBV28; D gene: TRBD2; CDR3 length: 16; CDR3 protein: CASSLTGGFEGNEQFF; CDR3 DNA: TGTGCCAGCAGTCTGACGGGGGGGTTTGAGGGCAATGAGCAGTTCTTC
J gene: TRBJ2-1; clone size: NA; V gene: TRBV24-1; D gene: TRBD1; CDR3 length: 17; CDR3 protein: CATSPPHRDRGRDEQFF; CDR3 DNA: TGTGCCACCAGTCCCCCCCACCGGGACAGGGGGAGGGATGAGCAGTTCTTC